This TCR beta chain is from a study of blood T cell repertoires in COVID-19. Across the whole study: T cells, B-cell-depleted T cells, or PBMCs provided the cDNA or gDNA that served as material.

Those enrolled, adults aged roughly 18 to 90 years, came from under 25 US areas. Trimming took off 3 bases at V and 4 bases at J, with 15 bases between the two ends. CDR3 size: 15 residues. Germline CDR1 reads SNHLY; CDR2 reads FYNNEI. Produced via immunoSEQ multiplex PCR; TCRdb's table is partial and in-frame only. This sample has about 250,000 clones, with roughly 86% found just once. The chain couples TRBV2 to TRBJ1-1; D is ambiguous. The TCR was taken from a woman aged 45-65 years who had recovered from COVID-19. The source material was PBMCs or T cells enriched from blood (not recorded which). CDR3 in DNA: TGTGCCAGCAGTGAGATGCGCGCTCAAATCACTGAAGCTTTCTTT. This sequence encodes CASSEMRAQITEAFF.